The 18 T cell receptor beta chains below come from one sample, sequenced in a study of identical twins. Via MiXCR, TCRdb re-called the 5' RACE reads, giving one row per CDR3 protein. This sample carries roughly 770,000 distinct CDR3 sequences, 15% to 20% of them seen once, and the ten largest clones take around 13%. In addition, the sample was reused for a study of T cells expressing NK-cell markers.

The sample consisted of PBMCs. The receptor set was obtained from a woman in her late teens or twenties in good health.

This clonotype occurred a few times. The chain recombines TRBV12-3 or TRBV12-4 with TRBJ2-1; D perhaps matches TRBD2 (6 bases). The CDR3 consists of 12 residues. Trimming took off 7 bases at V and 5 bases at J, with 9 bases between the two ends. CDR3 in amino acids: CASKWRDNEQFF. CDR3 in DNA: TGTGCCAGCAAGTGGAGGGACAATGAGCAGTTCTTC.

The CDR3 DNA reads TGTGCCATCAGGGAGGGACAGGGGTCCTACGAGCAGTACTTC. Residues: CAIREGQGSYEQYF. The chain combines TRBV10-3 with TRBJ2-7; 10 positions agree with TRBD1. The CDR3 contains 14 residues. CDR1 is ENHRY, CDR2 SYGVKD, per germline. V gave up 6 bases and J gave up 1 base; unmatched junction bases: 3.

V is TRBV20-1 and J is TRBJ2-7; 13 positions match TRBD2. Germline V CDR1 and CDR2: DFQATT, SNEGSKA (reference sequence). Trimming took 6 bases from V and 2 from J; bases not matched to a gene: 10. There are 16 residues in the CDR3. The CDR3 DNA is TGCAGTGCAGCCGGGACTAGCGGGGCCCAAACCTACGAGCAGTACTTC. Protein sequence: CSAAGTSGAQTYEQYF.

The rearrangement links TRBV12-3 or TRBV12-4 to TRBJ1-5; D not resolved. The CDR3 totals 14 residues. V gave up 2 bases and J gave up 3 bases, with 8 bases separating them. In DNA, the CDR3 is TGTGCCAGCAGTTTAATGGTATCCAATCAGCCCCAGCATTTT. Protein: CASSLMVSNQPQHF.

This sequence joins TRBV20-1 and TRBJ1-5; 8 bases map to TRBD1. The CDR3 runs to 14 residues. V lost 4 bases, J lost 3 bases, and 5 bases stayed unmatched. Germline-derived CDR1 and CDR2 are DFQATT and SNEGSKA (reference sequence). In DNA, the CDR3 is TGCAGTGCTATGTGGACAGGGATCAATCAGCCCCAGCATTTT. This translates into CSAMWTGINQPQHF.

V gene TRBV7-9 combines with J gene TRBJ2-7; no clear D. Germline assignment: CDR1 SEHNR and CDR2 FQNEAQ (reference sequence). The CDR3 consists of 14 residues. The V end lost 1 base, the J end lost 6 bases, and 13 bases lay between the germline ends. The CDR3 nucleotides are TGTGCCAGCAGCTTAGTAACACCGCATGGCGAGCAGTACTTC. Translation: CASSLVTPHGEQYF.

V is TRBV6-1 and J is TRBJ2-7, with 7 bases lining up with TRBD2. The CDR3 extends over 14 amino acids. Germline trimming cut 10 bases from V and 6 bases from J; bases unmatched to any gene: 15. Germline values: CDR1 MNHNS, CDR2 SASEGT. The DNA of the CDR3 is TGTGCCACCCAACCGGGGACTACCCTACCCGAGCAGTACTTC. It codes for CATQPGTTLPEQYF.

In its sample, this clonotype was seen a few times. V and J are TRBV6-1 and TRBJ2-2; 7 bases are shared with TRBD2. V trimming: 8 bases; J trimming: 2 bases; junction bases outside the gene matches: 14. Germline values: CDR1 MNHNS, CDR2 SASEGT. This CDR3 spans 17 amino acids. The CDR3 bases are TGTGCCAGCGGAATGTCCGGGGAGGGCCTTAACACCGGGGAGCTGTTTTTT. This encodes CASGMSGEGLNTGELFF.

This clonotype was detected only a few times. This chain connects TRBV10-3 to TRBJ2-2; D is perhaps TRBD2 (6 bases). CDR1 is ENHRY and CDR2 is SYGVKD in the germline V gene. CDR3 length: 15 amino acids. Trimming left V 6 bases short and J 0 bases short, with 11 bases between. CDR3 sequence reads: CAIRVLASNTGELFF. The CDR3 bases are TGTGCCATCAGAGTCCTAGCGTCGAACACCGGGGAGCTGTTTTTT.

This clonotype came up once. The CDR3 is CASSTEYQETQYF. DNA of the CDR3: TGCGCCAGCAGCACCGAGTACCAAGAGACCCAGTACTTC. This chain uses TRBV5-1 with TRBJ2-5, with no clear D. V lost 4 bases, J lost 0 bases, and 7 bases lay in between. CDR1 and CDR2 from the germline V gene are SGHRS and YFSETQ. The CDR3 is 13 amino acids. Supplemented by reference TRBV5-1 and TRBJ2-5, the full variable domain reads KAGVTQTPRYLIKTRGQQVTLSCSPISGHRSVSWYQQTPGQGLQFLFEYFSETQRNKGNFPGRFSGRQFSNSRSEMNVSTLELGDSALYLCASSTEYQETQYFGPGTRLLVL.

This clonotype was counted between two and nine times. The genes are TRBV10-3 and TRBJ2-2; no firm D call. The CDR3 runs 12 residues. The germline V gene has CDR1 ENHRY and CDR2 SYGVKD. The V and J ends lost 5 bases and 6 bases respectively, with 7 bases between them. The CDR3 DNA reads as TGTGCCATCAGTCAGAAAGCCGGGGAGCTGTTTTTT. This gives the protein CAISQKAGELFF.

This clonotype has more than one count but fewer than ten. The chain joins TRBV20-1 to TRBJ2-3; 9 bases are a match to TRBD2. Germline values: CDR1 DFQATT, CDR2 SNEGSKA (reference sequence). With 3 bases clipped from V and 1 base from J, the junction kept 8 bases outside the gene matches. This CDR3 spans 16 amino acids. The CDR3 loop reads CSARSAREGRTDTQYF. CDR3 in DNA: TGCAGTGCTAGGAGTGCGCGGGAGGGCCGCACAGATACGCAGTATTTT.

This sequence joins TRBV6-1 and TRBJ2-1; 9 nucleotides line up with TRBD2. V was clipped by 6 bases and J by 0 bases; unmatched bases: 12. The germline V gene encodes CDR1 MNHNS and CDR2 SASEGT. CDR3 length equals 18 residues. In nucleotides, the CDR3 is TGTGCCAGCAGGGCGGGAAAGCGGGGGGTTCTCTCCTACAATGAGCAGTTCTTC. It specifies CASRAGKRGVLSYNEQFF.

This clonotype was recorded many times. This chain joins TRBV20-1 and TRBJ2-1; 8 bases are shared with TRBD2. The CDR3 has 14 amino acids. The V gene end was trimmed by 2 bases and the J gene end by 6 bases; junction bases not matched to a gene: 6. The germline V gene has CDR1 DFQATT and CDR2 SNEGSKA (reference sequence). CDR3 sequence (DNA): TGCAGTGCTAGATTCGGACTAGCAGGCAATGAGCAGTTCTTC. Its translation: CSARFGLAGNEQFF.

This clonotype appeared a few times. The V call is TRBV6-1, the J call TRBJ1-2; TRBD1 agrees at 7 bases. Germline V gives CDR1 MNHNS, CDR2 SASEGT. The V segment lost 4 bases and the J segment 0 bases; nucleotides outside the gene matches: 11. The CDR3 has 17 residues. The CDR3 is CASSALGDSLANYGYTF. CDR3 coding DNA: TGTGCCAGCAGTGCCCTGGGGGACAGCCTAGCTAACTATGGCTACACCTTC.

The chain combines TRBV20-1 with TRBJ2-7, with 10 bases lining up with TRBD1. Unmatched junction bases numbered 7, after V lost 5 bases and J lost 6 bases. Per germline, CDR1 DFQATT and CDR2 SNEGSKA (reference sequence). CDR3 length: 13 residues. The chain's CDR3 is CSARTGGQSEQYF. The CDR3 nucleotides read TGCAGTGCTCGGACAGGGGGTCAGAGCGAGCAGTACTTC.

The chain links TRBV29-1 to TRBJ1-1, with no clear D. Trimming shortened V by 2 bases and J by 8 bases, and 9 bases separated the two germline ends. The CDR3 has 11 amino acids. Per the germline V gene, CDR1 is SQVTM and CDR2 is ANQGSEA. For the CDR3, the DNA is TGCAGCGTTGAACGGCAGGTGGAAGCTTTCTTT. It codes for CSVERQVEAFF.

This chain connects TRBV27 to TRBJ2-3; 9 positions match TRBD2. V was clipped by 3 bases and J by 2 bases; unmatched bases: 9. In germline, CDR1 is MNHEY, CDR2 SMNVEV (reference sequence). This CDR3 is 17 amino acids long. Here the CDR3 DNA reads TGTGCCAGCAGTTTTTCTCTAGCGGGGACAACCACAGATACGCAGTATTTT. Translated: CASSFSLAGTTTDTQYF.